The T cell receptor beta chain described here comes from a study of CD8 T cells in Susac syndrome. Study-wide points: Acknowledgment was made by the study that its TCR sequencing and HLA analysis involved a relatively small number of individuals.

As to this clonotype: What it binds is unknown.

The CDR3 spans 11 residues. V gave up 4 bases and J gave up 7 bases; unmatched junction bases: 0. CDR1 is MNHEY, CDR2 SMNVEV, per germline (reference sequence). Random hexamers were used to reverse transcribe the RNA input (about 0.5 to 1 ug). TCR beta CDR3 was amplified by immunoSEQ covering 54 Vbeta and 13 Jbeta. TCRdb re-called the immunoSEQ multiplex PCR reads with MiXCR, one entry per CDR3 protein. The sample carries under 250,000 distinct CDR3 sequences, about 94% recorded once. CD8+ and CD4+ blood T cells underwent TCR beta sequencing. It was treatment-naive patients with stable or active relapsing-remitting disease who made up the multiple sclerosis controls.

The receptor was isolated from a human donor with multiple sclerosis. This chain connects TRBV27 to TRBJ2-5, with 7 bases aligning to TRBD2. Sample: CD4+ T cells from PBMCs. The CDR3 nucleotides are TGTGCCAGCAGTTGGGGGGGGACCCAGTACTTC. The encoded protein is CASSWGGTQYF.